The present T cell receptor (beta chain) was sequenced within a study of regulatory T cells in long-lasting Graves disease. Study-wide background: Newly diagnosed Graves' patients had under 3 months of antithyroid drugs. Findings of the study overall: It was in persistent disease that TRBV28, TRBJ1-2 and TRBJ2-5 were favored.

Many counts were recorded for this clonotype. Antigen unknown. With iRepertoire HTBI primers and Arm-PCR of CDR3 regions, TCR beta libraries were built. TCRdb fed the multiplex PCR reads into MiXCR, producing one record per CDR3 protein. Here the sample spans about 220,000 distinct CDR3 sequences, around 20% being singletons. Germline V lookup: CDR1 DFQATT, CDR2 SNEGSKA (reference sequence). V dropped 5 bases and J dropped 4 bases, with 17 bases sitting between them. The CDR3 covers 14 residues. The time point is: newly diagnosed GD, antithyroid drugs for less than 3 months. The TCR library was made from RNA that had been extracted from PBMCs in TRIzol. The same data also contributed to another study, on T cells in Graves' hyperthyroidism and ophthalmopathy. That source notes: During a first-round RT-PCR of the TCR CDR3, the HTBI primer set was used. Most expanded thyroid clonotypes above 0.001 also appeared in blood.

This sequence joins TRBV20-1 and TRBJ1-1, with a possible D match to TRBD1 (6 bases). The sample in question was peripheral blood mononuclear cells (PBMCs), obtained at new diagnosis, from a patient treated with antithyroid drugs. The clonotype was recovered from a woman younger than 45 with Graves disease. CDR3 protein: CSAGAQGSSTEAFF. The CDR3 coding sequence is TGCAGTGCTGGGGCACAGGGAAGTAGCACTGAAGCTTTCTTT.